This T cell receptor (beta chain) was documented in a study of blood T cell repertoires in COVID-19. Cohort 3 donors counted as recovered after two negative PCRs, clearance, or resolved symptoms. V was cut by 5 bases and J by 3 bases, with 13 bases left in between. CDR3 length: 14 residues. The V gene's germline CDR1 is SGHTA and CDR2 FQGNSA. In this sample, this clone turned up once. This table comes from immunoSEQ multiplex PCR, and its TCRdb copy is limited to in-frame clones, with some not included. This sample has about 320,000 clones, with 89% found just once. Sequences were obtained from PBMCs or T cells enriched from blood (not recorded which). This TCR derives from a man between 60 and 70 years old who had recovered from COVID-19. The chain is built from TRBV7-2 and TRBJ1-1, with D tentatively TRBD1 (6 bases). The CDR3 sequence: CASSPGGRYTEAFF. In nucleotides, the CDR3 is TGTGCCAGCAGCCCCGGGGGGCGGTACACTGAAGCTTTCTTT.